This TCR beta chain was observed in a study of blood T cell repertoires in COVID-19. Across the whole study: Nucleic acid was either cDNA or gDNA, and it came from T cells, B-cell-depleted T cells, or PBMCs.

Clones were sequenced by immunoSEQ multiplex PCR, and TCRdb holds only the in-frame ones, with some missing. Of about 260,000 clones listed, over 70% are singletons. After removal of 4 bases from V and 3 bases from J, the junction contained 5 bases not matched to a gene. The germline CDR1 and CDR2 sequences are SGHDN and FVKESK. The CDR3 covers 14 residues. The sample was peripheral blood. The TCR was taken from a woman aged 70-85 years with COVID-19, enrolled during active disease. The genes are TRBV14 and TRBJ2-7; 8 bases are shared with TRBD1. CDR3 in DNA: TGTGCCAGCAGCCCACGGACAGGGTTCTACGAGCAGTACTTC. Amino acids: CASSPRTGFYEQYF.